Included here is one T cell receptor beta chain sequence, with context. The source of the sample is a study of cytomegalovirus exposure and HLA in healthy donors. V dropped 4 bases and J dropped 4; count of bases not matched to a gene: 12. The CDR3 consists of 16 residues. CDR1 and CDR2 (germline): MNHEY, SMNVEV (reference sequence). PCR involved 60 Vbeta and 13 Jbeta primers. The data were produced by immunoSEQ multiplex PCR, yet TCRdb's version contains in-frame clones alone and is incomplete. The repertoire holds about 160,000 clones, more than 80% seen once, with approximately 7% in the top ten. This receptor was obtained from a woman younger than 45 in good health and CMV-seropositive. The rearrangement uses TRBV27 and TRBJ2-7, with TRBD1 matching over 8 bases. The sequencing input was PBMCs. The CDR3 DNA sequence: TGTGCCAGCAGTTCTTCTTATGGGACAGGAAAATACGAGCAGTACTTC. Encoded protein: CASSSSYGTGKYEQYF.